The next 24 T cell receptor beta chains were all read from a single sample in a study of tumor-infiltrating lymphocytes in primary liver carcinoma. TCR beta cDNA was reverse-transcribed from 450 to 500 ng of total RNA. The reaction used a constant-region primer and ProtoScript II reverse transcriptase. Nested multiplex PCR, run for three rounds with slightly modified ARM-PCR, yielded TCR beta libraries. TRBV1-TRBV30 forward primers paired with a C-beta reverse primer drove the first two PCR rounds, about 10 cycles each. From the multiplex PCR reads, TCRdb called clonotypes with MiXCR, one entry per CDR3 protein. Among about 96,000 distinct CDR3 sequences, about 70% were seen once, and the ten largest hold around 25%. It was from about 19-30 mg of unsorted bulk tissue that RNA and DNA were co-extracted. The sequencing sample was made of tumor-adjacent normal liver tissue. The receptors derive from a man aged 35-49 years with primary liver carcinoma and hepatitis B virus infection.

This clonotype appeared a few times. V is TRBV5-1 and J is TRBJ2-2, with 7 bases lining up with TRBD2. Germline lookup yields CDR1 SGHRS and CDR2 YFSETQ. V dropped 3 bases and J dropped 1; count of bases not matched to a gene: 6. This CDR3 has 16 amino acids. CDR3 sequence (DNA): TGCGCCAGCAGCTCGTTCCCTAGCGGGAACACCGGGGAGCTGTTTTTT. Encoded protein: CASSSFPSGNTGELFF.

This clonotype has just one count. The junction departs from the called germline gene at one end, perhaps through a read error. This chain connects TRBV11-2 to TRBJ2-7; no reliable D call. The germline V gene encodes CDR1 SGHAT and CDR2 FQNNGV. This CDR3 comprises 13 residues. CDR3 region: CASSYSRQNELYF. The CDR3 nucleotides read TGTGCCAGCAGCTACAGCAGGCAGAACGAGCTGTACTTC.

The V and J genes are TRBV12-3 or TRBV12-4 and TRBJ1-1; no definite D call. V was shortened by 1 base and J by 4 bases, with 13 bases between the two germline ends. The CDR3 totals 15 residues. The CDR3 DNA reads TGTGCCAGCAGTTTAGGGGGAGAGGGCATCACTGAAGCTTTCTTT. It specifies CASSLGGEGITEAFF.

This clonotype showed up many times. The V call is TRBV12-3 or TRBV12-4, the J call TRBJ1-2; D is uncertain. The CDR3 runs 13 residues. The V and J ends lost 2 bases and 7 bases respectively, with 11 bases between them. CDR3 nucleotide sequence: TGTGCCAGCAGTTTATCGGCGCCGAGTGGCTACACCTTC. It is translated as CASSLSAPSGYTF.

This clonotype was seen a handful of times. Being one base from a much bigger clone, this may be a read error. The genes are TRBV12-3 or TRBV12-4 and TRBJ2-5, with TRBD2 matching 7 bases. This CDR3 region has 15 residues. This CDR3 reads CAGSSGEGWEETQYF. Written as DNA, the CDR3 is TGTGCCGGCAGTAGTGGGGAGGGCTGGGAAGAGACCCAGTACTTC.

With regard to this clonotype: A clone one base away is much larger, so this may be a read error. V and J are TRBV6-1 and TRBJ2-1; D is possibly TRBD1 or TRBD2 (5 bases each). Germline CDR1 MNHNS, CDR2 SASEGT. The CDR3 extends over 13 amino acids. The CDR3 loop is CTSSPGPYNEQFF. The DNA of the CDR3 is TGTACCAGCAGTCCGGGGCCCTACAATGAGCAGTTCTTC.

To note about this clonotype: The missing conserved phenylalanine or tryptophan at the end of this CDR3 makes a read error likely. The DNA is omitted, as the CDR3 cannot be located on it reliably, and the CDR3 follows TCRdb's listing. J is TRBJ2-5 and V is TRBV11-2; no check of the table's D call, TRBD1, against the DNA was made. The CDR3 has 11 amino acids, counting both end residues. Looked up from germline, CDR1 is SGHAT and CDR2 is FQNNGV. The CDR3 loop reads CASGGQETHYL.

The V gene is TRBV29-1, the J gene TRBJ2-3, with D possibly being TRBD2 (5 bases). The CDR3 has 14 residues. From germline, CDR1 is SQVTM and CDR2 ANQGSEA. Trimming stripped 5 bases from V and 5 bases from J, with 17 bases between. The CDR3 coding sequence is TGCAGCGTTTCGGGAAGGCCGATAGGAGATACGCAGTATTTT. Translation: CSVSGRPIGDTQYF.

Note on this clonotype: One junction end does not reproduce the germline sequence, and a read error may be involved. J is TRBJ1-1 and V is TRBV11-1; 7 bases line up with TRBD1. Per the germline V gene, CDR1 is SGHAT and CDR2 is FQDESV (reference sequence). The CDR3 consists of 13 residues. Here the CDR3 reads CASSFAGGTEAFF. DNA for the CDR3: TGTGCCAGTAGCTTCGCAGGGGGTACTGAAGCTTTCTTT.

On this clonotype itself: At one of its ends the junction is not consistent with the germline gene, which may arise from a read error. The gene calls are TRBV4-1 and TRBJ2-5, with D perhaps matching TRBD1 or TRBD2 (7 bases each). The CDR3 is 16 residues long. The germline CDR1 and CDR2 sequences are MGHRA and YSYEKL. In DNA, the CDR3 is TGCGCCAGCGGCCAAGCGGGACAGCGATTCCAAGAGACCCACTACTTC. Protein: CASGQAGQRFQETHYF.

The chain uses TRBV29-1 and TRBJ1-2; D gene ambiguous. This CDR3 spans 13 amino acids. Germline CDR1 SQVTM, CDR2 ANQGSEA. Trimming stripped 4 bases from V and 4 bases from J, with 13 bases between. CDR3 loop: CSVAERKIYGYTF. The CDR3 region has the DNA TGCAGCGTTGCCGAAAGGAAAATCTATGGCTACACCTTC.

As for this clonotype: This clone may be a read error of a much larger clone one base away. The chain carries TRBV12-3 or TRBV12-4 and TRBJ1-6; possible D gene TRBD1, 5 bases. The V end was cut by 5 bases, the J end by 6 bases, with 14 bases between. The CDR3 totals 15 residues. The CDR3 DNA sequence: TGTGCCAGCAGTCTACGGGGGGGTCGTAATTCACCCCTCCACTTT. Translating it yields CASSLRGGRNSPLHF.

This clonotype appeared a single time. The J gene is TRBJ2-2, the V gene TRBV11-2; D may match TRBD1 or TRBD2 (5 bases each). Trimming left V 3 bases short and J 8 bases short, with 22 bases between. The CDR3 spans 17 residues. Germline V gene data show CDR1 as SGHAT and CDR2 as FQNNGV. Here the CDR3 DNA reads TGTGCCAGCAGCTTTGATCGGGACGGGGTCAGCACAGGGGAGCTGTTTTTT. This sequence encodes CASSFDRDGVSTGELFF.

This sequence joins TRBV29-1 and TRBJ2-5; no firm D call. CDR3 length: 14 amino acids. Trimming took 6 bases from V and 2 from J, leaving 16 bases between them. Germline CDR1 SQVTM, CDR2 ANQGSEA. DNA for the CDR3: TGCAGCGTCCCCCCCTGTACAGAACAAGAGACCCAGTACTTC. This encodes CSVPPCTEQETQYF.

Remarks on this clonotype: A much larger clone lies one base from this, so it may be a read error. V gene TRBV5-6 combines with J gene TRBJ1-4, with TRBD1 matching over 9 bases. V was clipped by 4 bases and J by 12 bases; unmatched bases: 16. The CDR3 spans 16 residues. Per germline, CDR1 SGHDT and CDR2 YYEEEE. Here the CDR3 reads CASSADPGQGGEELFF. The DNA of the CDR3 is TGTGCCAGCAGCGCGGACCCGGGACAGGGAGGGGAAGAACTGTTTTTT.

Comments on this clonotype: One end of the junction is discordant with germline, which a read error may explain. J is TRBJ1-2 and V is TRBV6-5; 9 nucleotides line up with TRBD1. This CDR3 has 15 amino acids. CDR1 and CDR2 from the germline V gene are MNHEY and SVGAGI. DNA of the CDR3: TGTGCCAGCGGTTACAACATCGGGACAGGGTTTGGCTACACCTTC. Translated: CASGYNIGTGFGYTF.

This clonotype is labeled medium-sized. This chain links TRBV11-2 with TRBJ2-7; D unclear. CDR1 and CDR2 from the germline V gene are SGHAT and FQNNGV. V lost 6 bases and J lost 0, with 6 bases in between. The CDR3 contains 12 residues. The CDR3 DNA reads as TGTGCCAGCAGAAGGAGCTCCTACGAGCAGTACTTC. Protein product: CASRRSSYEQYF.

On this clonotype itself: A much bigger clone sits one base away, suggesting this may be a read error. This chain uses TRBV5-1 with TRBJ2-5; TRBD2 matches at 8 bases. Trimming removed 3 bases from V and 2 bases from J; junction bases left unmatched: 6. Germline V gene sequence: CDR1 SGHRS, CDR2 YFSETQ. CDR3 length: 15 residues. The CDR3 DNA reads as TGCGCCAGCAGCTCGGGAATAGCGGGACAAGAGACCCAGTACTTC. It translates to CASSSGIAGQETQYF. Supplemented by reference TRBV5-1 and TRBJ2-5, the full variable domain reads KAGVTQTPRYLIKTRGQQVTLSCSPISGHRSVSWYQQTPGQGLQFLFEYFSETQRNKGNFPGRFSGRQFSNSRSEMNVSTLELGDSALYLCASSSGIAGQETQYFGPGTRLLVL.

This clonotype appeared many times. The chain carries TRBV6-6 and TRBJ2-5; TRBD2 aligns across 8 bases. Germline lookup yields CDR1 MNHNY and CDR2 SVGAGI (reference sequence). The CDR3 is 15 amino acids. J gave up 4 bases and V 2 bases, and 6 bases lay outside the gene matches. CDR3 in DNA: TGTGCCAGCAGTTACGGGACTAGGCGTTTAGAGACCCAGTACTTC. Encoded protein: CASSYGTRRLETQYF.

In the case of this clonotype: The CDR3 does not end in the conserved phenylalanine or tryptophan, so this is likely a read error. The gene calls are TRBV6-5 and TRBJ2-1; D perhaps matches TRBD2 (6 bases). The length of the CDR3 is 14 residues. Germline V gene data show CDR1 as MNHEY and CDR2 as SVGAGI. The CDR3 nucleotides read TGTGGCAGCAGTTACGGGGCGGGATACAATGAGCAGTTCATC. It encodes CGSSYGAGYNEQFI.

Concerning this clonotype: The junction and the germline gene differ at one end; a read error may be behind it. The V and J genes are TRBV10-3 and TRBJ2-1; 11 nucleotides match TRBD2. Germline values: CDR1 ENHRY, CDR2 SYGVKD. The CDR3 loop spans 17 amino acids. In nucleotides, the CDR3 is TGTGCCATCAGTGAGGGACTAGCGGGCTTCTCCTTCAATGAGCAGTTCTTC. This translates into CAISEGLAGFSFNEQFF.

In DNA form, the CDR3 reads TGTGCCAGCAGTTCCGGGACAGGGGAGTACAATGAGCAGTTCTTC. Its protein is CASSSGTGEYNEQFF. The chain couples TRBV6-4 to TRBJ2-1, with TRBD1 matching 10 bases. The V segment lost 5 bases and the J segment 4 bases; nucleotides outside the gene matches: 5. CDR1 and CDR2 from the germline V gene are MRHNA and SNTAGT. The CDR3 loop spans 15 amino acids.

A few counts support this clonotype. One base away lies a much larger clone, so this may be a sequencing read error. This chain uses TRBV12-3 or TRBV12-4 with TRBJ1-4, with D tentatively TRBD1 (6 bases). Trimming took off 4 bases at V and 12 bases at J, with 15 bases between the two ends. CDR3 length: 13 amino acids. CDR3 sequence reads: CASSSDSTEELFF. In DNA form, the CDR3 reads TGTGCCAGCAGTTCGGACAGCACCGAAGAACTGTTTTTT.

Comment on this clonotype: This clone may be a read error of a much larger clone one base away. This sequence joins TRBV5-6 and TRBJ2-2, with a weak D call TRBD2 (5 bases). The CDR3 is 15 amino acids. Trimming stripped 0 bases from V and 5 bases from J, with 11 bases between. Germline loops: CDR1 SGHDT, CDR2 YYEEEE. CDR3 loop: CASSLERILTGELFF. In nucleotides, the CDR3 is TGTGCCAGCAGCTTGGAGCGGATACTAACCGGGGAGCTGTTTTTT.